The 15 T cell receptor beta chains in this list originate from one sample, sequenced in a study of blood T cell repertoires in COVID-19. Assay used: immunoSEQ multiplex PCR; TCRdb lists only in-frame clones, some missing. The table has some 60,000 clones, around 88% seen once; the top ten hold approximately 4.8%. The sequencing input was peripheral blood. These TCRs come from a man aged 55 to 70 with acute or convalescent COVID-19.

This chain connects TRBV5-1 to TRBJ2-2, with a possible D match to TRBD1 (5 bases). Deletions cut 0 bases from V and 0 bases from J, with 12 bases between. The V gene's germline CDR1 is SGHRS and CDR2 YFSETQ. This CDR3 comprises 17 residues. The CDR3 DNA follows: TGCGCCAGCAGCTTGGCCTCGTGGGGCACGAACACCGGGGAGCTGTTTTTT. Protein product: CASSLASWGTNTGELFF.

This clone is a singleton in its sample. The CDR3 loop is CAWSVGGINNSPLHF. In DNA form, the CDR3 reads TGTGCCTGGAGTGTAGGCGGGATTAATAATTCACCCCTCCACTTT. V is TRBV30 and J is TRBJ1-6; no reliable D call. This CDR3 has 15 amino acids. The V end was cut by 0 bases, the J end by 5 bases, with 11 bases between. Germline CDR1 and CDR2: GTSNPN and SVGIG (reference sequence).

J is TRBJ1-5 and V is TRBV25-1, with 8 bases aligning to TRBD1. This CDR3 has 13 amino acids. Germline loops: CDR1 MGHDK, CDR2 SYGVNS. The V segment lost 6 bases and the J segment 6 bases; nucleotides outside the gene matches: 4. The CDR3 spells CASSDTGGQPQHF. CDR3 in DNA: TGTGCCAGCAGCGACACAGGGGGTCAGCCCCAGCATTTT.

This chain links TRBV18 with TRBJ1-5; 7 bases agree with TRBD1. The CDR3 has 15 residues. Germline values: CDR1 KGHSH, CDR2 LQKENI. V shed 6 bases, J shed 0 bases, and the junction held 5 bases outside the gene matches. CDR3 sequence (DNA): TGTGCCAGCTCTCAGGGGGGTTATAGCAATCAGCCCCAGCATTTT. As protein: CASSQGGYSNQPQHF.

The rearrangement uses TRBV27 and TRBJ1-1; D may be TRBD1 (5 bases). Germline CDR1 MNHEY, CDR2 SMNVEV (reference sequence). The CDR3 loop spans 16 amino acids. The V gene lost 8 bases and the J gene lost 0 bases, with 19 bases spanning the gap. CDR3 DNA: TGTGCCAGCCAAAAGACCAATCGACAGCTGAACACTGAAGCTTTCTTT. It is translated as CASQKTNRQLNTEAFF.

CDR3 in DNA: TGTGCCAGCAGCTCCGGGACAGGCTCCTACAATGAGCAGTTCTTC. It specifies CASSSGTGSYNEQFF. The V call is TRBV27, the J call TRBJ2-1; 8 bases match TRBD1. V shed 6 bases, J shed 0 bases, and the junction held 4 bases outside the gene matches. Germline loops: CDR1 MNHEY, CDR2 SMNVEV (reference sequence). The CDR3 is 15 residues long.

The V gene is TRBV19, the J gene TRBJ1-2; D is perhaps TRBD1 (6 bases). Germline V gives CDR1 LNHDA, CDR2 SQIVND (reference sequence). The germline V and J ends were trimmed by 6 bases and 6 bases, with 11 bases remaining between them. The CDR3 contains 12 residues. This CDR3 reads CASRWGLNGYTF. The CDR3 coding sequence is TGTGCCAGTAGGTGGGGGCTGAATGGCTACACCTTC. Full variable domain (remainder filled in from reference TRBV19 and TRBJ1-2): DGGITQSPKYLFRKEGQNVTLSCEQNLNHDAMYWYRQDPGQGLRLIYYSQIVNDFQKGDIAEGYSVSREKKESFPLTVTSAQKNPTAFYLCASRWGLNGYTFGSGTRLTVV.

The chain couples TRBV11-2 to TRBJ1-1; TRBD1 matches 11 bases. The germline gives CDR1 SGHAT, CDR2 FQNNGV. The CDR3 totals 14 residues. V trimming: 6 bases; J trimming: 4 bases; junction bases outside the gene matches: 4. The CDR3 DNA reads TGTGCCAGCAGGTGGGGGACAGGGGGCACTGAAGCTTTCTTT. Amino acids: CASRWGTGGTEAFF.

CDR3 nucleotide sequence: TGTGCCAGCAGCTTAAGGGGGTCGGCGGGAGGGACCACAGATACGCAGTATTTT. This gives the protein CASSLRGSAGGTTDTQYF. This chain connects TRBV7-9 to TRBJ2-3, with TRBD2 matching 9 bases. The CDR3 covers 18 residues. Germline CDR1 and CDR2: SEHNR and FQNEAQ (reference sequence). J lost 2 bases, V lost 2 bases, and 11 bases had no gene match.

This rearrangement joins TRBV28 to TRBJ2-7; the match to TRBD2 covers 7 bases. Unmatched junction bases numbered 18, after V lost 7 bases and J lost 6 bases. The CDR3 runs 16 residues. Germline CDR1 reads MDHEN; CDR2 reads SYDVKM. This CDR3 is CASTQDWGGNSREQYF. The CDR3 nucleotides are TGTGCCAGCACTCAAGACTGGGGAGGGAATAGTCGCGAGCAGTACTTC.

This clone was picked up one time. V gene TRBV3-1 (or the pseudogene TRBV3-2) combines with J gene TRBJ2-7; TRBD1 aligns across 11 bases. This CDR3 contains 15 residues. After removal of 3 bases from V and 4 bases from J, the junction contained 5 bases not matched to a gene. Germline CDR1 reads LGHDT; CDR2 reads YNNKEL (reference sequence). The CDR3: CASSHRTGGSYEQYF. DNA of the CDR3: TGTGCCAGCAGCCACCGGACAGGGGGCAGTTACGAGCAGTACTTC.

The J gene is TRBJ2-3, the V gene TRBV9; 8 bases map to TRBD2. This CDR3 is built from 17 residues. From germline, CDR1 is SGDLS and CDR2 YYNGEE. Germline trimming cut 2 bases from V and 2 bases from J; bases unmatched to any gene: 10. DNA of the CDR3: TGTGCCAGCAGCGTGAGCATCGGGAGGGATTACACAGATACGCAGTATTTT. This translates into CASSVSIGRDYTDTQYF. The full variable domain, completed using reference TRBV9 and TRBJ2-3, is DSGVTQTPKHLITATGQRVTLRCSPRSGDLSVYWYQQSLDQGLQFLIQYYNGEERAKGNILERFSAQQFPDLHSELNLSSLELGDSALYFCASSVSIGRDYTDTQYFGPGTRLTVL.

The CDR3 DNA reads as TGTGCCAGCAGTCCCCCCCGGGGGGGCCTCGGGGAGCTGTTTTTT. Protein: CASSPPRGGLGELFF. V gene TRBV28 combines with J gene TRBJ2-2; 8 bases are shared with TRBD2. The CDR3 is 15 amino acids. Unmatched junction bases numbered 9, after V lost 5 bases and J lost 7 bases. Germline V gives CDR1 MDHEN, CDR2 SYDVKM.

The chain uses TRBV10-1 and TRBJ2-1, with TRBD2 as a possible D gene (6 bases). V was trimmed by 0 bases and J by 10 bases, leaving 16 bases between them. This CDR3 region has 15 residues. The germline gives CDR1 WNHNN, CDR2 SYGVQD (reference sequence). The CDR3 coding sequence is TGCGCCAGCAGTGAGTCGGGAGGAGCGGTCCGGGAGCAGTTCTTC. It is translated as CASSESGGAVREQFF.

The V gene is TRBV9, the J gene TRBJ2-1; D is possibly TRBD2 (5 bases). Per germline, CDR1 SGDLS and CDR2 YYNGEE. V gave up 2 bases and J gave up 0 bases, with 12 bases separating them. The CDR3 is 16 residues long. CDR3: CASSVPQRSSYNEQFF. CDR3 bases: TGTGCCAGCAGCGTGCCTCAGCGGAGCTCCTACAATGAGCAGTTCTTC.